This T cell receptor (beta chain) was found in a study of T and B cells in COVID-19 patients. At the level of the study: The recovered patients had mostly mild to moderate COVID-19 with outpatient management. 18 of 20 active-infection patients had comorbidities associated with unfavorable COVID-19 outcome.

BIOMED2 TRB-A/B primer pools were used in multiplex TRB PCR. A single record per CDR3 protein comes from TCRdb applying MiXCR to the multiplex PCR reads. The table includes some 15,000 distinct CDR3 sequences, around a quarter detected once. Whole-study results and caveats: Exclusive to the recovered cohort were approximately 2,500 TCR clusters, 30 to 40 of them with low generation probability. Patients with COVID-19 reportedly showed strongly skewed T cell receptor beta variable and joining gene usage.

Blood genomic DNA input for TRB amplification was 250-500 ng. CDR3 size: 16 residues. Trimming left V 1 base short and J 4 bases short, with 13 bases between. This clonotype was counted between two and nine times. Its antigen is unidentified. What was sequenced was blood. The receptor comes from a human donor who had recovered from COVID-19. V gene TRBV12-3 or TRBV12-4 combines with J gene TRBJ1-4; the D is unclear. In nucleotides, the CDR3 is TGTGCCAGCAGTTTAGGAATCGGGAACGGTAATGAAAAACTGTTTTTT. It codes for CASSLGIGNGNEKLFF.